This T cell receptor (beta chain) was identified in a study of a mutant IDH1 vaccine in newly diagnosed glioma. Looking at the study overall: The initiation of vaccination occurred 4-6 weeks after radiotherapy alone, or with temozolomide cycles. Averaging around 40 years of age, treated patients were around 60% male and 37.5% female.

With 0 bases clipped from V and 4 bases from J, the junction kept 6 bases outside the gene matches. CDR3 length equals 15 residues. Germline V gives CDR1 SEHNR, CDR2 FQNEAQ (reference sequence). Stated time point: week 5, during vaccination. A single vaccine dose contained 300 ug of mutant IDH1 20-mer peptide, and topical imiquimod was used with it. The data were produced by immunoSEQ multiplex PCR, yet TCRdb's version contains in-frame clones alone and is incomplete. Of more than 25,000 clones listed, 80% to 90% are singletons. Concerning this clone: Its antigen is not known.

Sequencing used PBMCs, obtained from a glioma patient whose treatment included an IDH1 peptide vaccine. The rearrangement joins TRBV7-9 to TRBJ2-7, with 7 bases fitting TRBD1. The sequence derives from a man aged 18 to 35 with glioma. The CDR3 nucleotides are TGTGCCAGCAGCTTAGCGCAAGGGGGCGAGTACGAGCAGTACTTC. As protein: CASSLAQGGEYEQYF.